Reported below is one TCR beta chain. CDR1 and CDR2 (germline): SQVTM, ANQGSEA. V was shortened by 4 bases and J by 6 bases, with 13 bases between the two germline ends. The CDR3 spans 13 residues. This entry belongs to a study of blood T cell repertoires in COVID-19. Profiled with immunoSEQ multiplex PCR; TCRdb holds only in-frame clones, not every one. The sample yields roughly 240,000 clones, approximately 90% seen once. Sequenced material: PBMCs or T cells enriched from blood (not recorded which). The rearrangement joins TRBV29-1 to TRBJ2-1; D is perhaps TRBD1 (5 bases). The sequence derives from a man in his fifties who had been exposed to COVID-19. The CDR3 protein is CSVARVLFNEQFF. CDR3 DNA sequence: TGCAGCGTTGCCAGGGTTTTATTCAATGAGCAGTTCTTC.